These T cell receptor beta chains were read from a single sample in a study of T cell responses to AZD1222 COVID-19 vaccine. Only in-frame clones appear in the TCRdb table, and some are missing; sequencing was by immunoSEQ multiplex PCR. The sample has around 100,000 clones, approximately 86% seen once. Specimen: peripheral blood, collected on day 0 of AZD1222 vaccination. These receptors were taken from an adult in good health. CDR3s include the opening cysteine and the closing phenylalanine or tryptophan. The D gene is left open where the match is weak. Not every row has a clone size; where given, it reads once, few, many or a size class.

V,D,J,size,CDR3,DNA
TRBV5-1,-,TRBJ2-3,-,CASSLASTSRVYF,TGCGCCAGCAGCTTAGCTTCTACTTCCAGGGTGTATTTT
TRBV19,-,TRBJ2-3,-,CASRRISGDTDTQYF,TGTGCCAGTAGGCGGATTAGTGGGGACACAGATACGCAGTATTTT
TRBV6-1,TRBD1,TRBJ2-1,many,CASSETGTGSNEQFF,TGTGCCAGCAGTGAAACGGGGACAGGGTCCAATGAGCAGTTCTTC
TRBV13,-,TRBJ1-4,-,CASSLGVGINEKLFF,TGTGCCAGCAGCTTAGGGGTAGGGATTAATGAAAAACTGTTTTTT
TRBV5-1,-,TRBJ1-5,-,CASSLGQEGNQPQHF,TGCGCCAGCAGCTTGGGACAGGAGGGCAATCAGCCCCAGCATTTT
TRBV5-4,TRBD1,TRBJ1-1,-,CASSPLQGANTEAFF,TGTGCCAGCAGCCCCCTCCAGGGGGCGAACACTGAAGCTTTCTTT
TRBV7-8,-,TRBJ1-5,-,CASSLGGPNQPQHF,TGTGCCAGCAGCTTAGGAGGTCCCAATCAGCCCCAGCATTTT
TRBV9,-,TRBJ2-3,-,CASSPLGADTQYF,TGTGCCAGCAGCCCTCTGGGGGCAGATACGCAGTATTTT
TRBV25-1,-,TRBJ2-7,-,CASSLGWGSESEQYF,TGTGCCAGTAGTTTGGGGTGGGGCAGCGAGTCCGAGCAGTACTTC
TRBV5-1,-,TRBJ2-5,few,CASSFGGLEETQYF,TGCGCCAGCAGCTTCGGGGGCTTGGAAGAGACCCAGTACTTC
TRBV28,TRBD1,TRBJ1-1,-,CASSSPGGYTEAFF,TGTGCCAGCAGTTCCCCAGGGGGCTACACTGAAGCTTTCTTT
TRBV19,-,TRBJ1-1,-,CASSIVGSVTEAFF,TGTGCCAGTAGTATAGTTGGTTCAGTCACTGAAGCTTTCTTT
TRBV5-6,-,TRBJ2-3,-,CASSLTGADTQYF,TGTGCCAGCAGCTTGACGGGAGCAGATACGCAGTATTTT
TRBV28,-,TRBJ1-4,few,CASSFPAMADEKLFF,TGTGCCAGCAGTTTCCCCGCTATGGCGGATGAAAAACTGTTTTTT
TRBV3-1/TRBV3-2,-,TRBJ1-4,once,CASSQDRPATNEKLFF,TGTGCCAGCAGCCAAGACAGGCCGGCAACTAATGAAAAACTGTTTTTT
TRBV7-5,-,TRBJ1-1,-,CVRSLASTRDRENTEAFF,TGTGTCAGAAGCTTAGCTAGCACGAGGGACAGGGAGAACACTGAAGCTTTCTTT
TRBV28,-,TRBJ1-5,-,CASRDTGSSYQPQHF,TGTGCCAGCAGGGATACAGGGAGCTCCTATCAGCCCCAGCATTTT
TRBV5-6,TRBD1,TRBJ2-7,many,CASSVGQGSYEQYF,TGTGCCAGCAGCGTGGGACAGGGTTCCTACGAGCAGTACTTC
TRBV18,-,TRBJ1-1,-,CASSPREMNTEAFF,TGTGCCAGCTCACCGCGGGAGATGAACACTGAAGCTTTCTTT
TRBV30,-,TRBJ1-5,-,CAWSVQGNQPQHF,TGTGCCTGGAGTGTACAGGGCAATCAGCCCCAGCATTTT
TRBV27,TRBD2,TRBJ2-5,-,CASSPIAGGGTQYF,TGTGCCAGCAGTCCAATAGCGGGAGGGGGGACCCAGTACTTC
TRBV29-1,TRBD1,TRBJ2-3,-,CSGQAGGADTQYF,TGCAGTGGGCAGGCAGGGGGCGCAGATACGCAGTATTTT
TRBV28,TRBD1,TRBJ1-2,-,CASRGPGQGNGYTF,TGTGCCAGCAGGGGACCGGGACAGGGGAATGGCTACACCTTC
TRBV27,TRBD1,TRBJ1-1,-,CASTQYGTENTEAFF,TGTGCCAGCACCCAATACGGGACAGAGAACACTGAAGCTTTCTTT
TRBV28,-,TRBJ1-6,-,CASRLGRNNSPLHF,TGTGCCAGCAGGCTAGGACGGAATAATTCACCCCTCCACTTT
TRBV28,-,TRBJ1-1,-,CASSLIGLEETFF,TGTGCCAGCAGTTTAATCGGTTTAGAAGAGACTTTCTTT
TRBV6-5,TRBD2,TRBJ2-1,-,CASSPAGLAGGGQFF,TGTGCCAGCAGCCCCGCGGGACTAGCGGGAGGGGGGCAGTTCTTC
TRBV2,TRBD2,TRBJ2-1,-,CASTTSGRRDEQFF,TGTGCCAGCACAACTAGCGGGAGGAGGGATGAGCAGTTCTTC
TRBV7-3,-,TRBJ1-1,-,CASSPNVGVNTEAFF,TGTGCCAGCAGCCCCAACGTCGGGGTGAACACTGAAGCTTTCTTT
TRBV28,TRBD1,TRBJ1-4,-,CASSYTGTGTNEKLFF,TGTGCCAGCAGTTATACAGGGACAGGAACTAATGAAAAACTGTTTTTT
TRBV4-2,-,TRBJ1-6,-,CASSLRTEHNSPLHF,TGTGCCAGCAGCTTACGGACAGAGCATAATTCACCCCTCCACTTT
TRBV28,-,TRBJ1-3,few,CASSSTSVGDTIYF,TGTGCCAGCAGTTCAACCTCGGTGGGGGACACCATATATTTT
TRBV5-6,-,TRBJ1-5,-,CASSADLNQPQHF,TGTGCCAGCAGCGCAGACCTCAATCAGCCCCAGCATTTT
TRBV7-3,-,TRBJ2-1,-,CASSYNADSRWTGEQFF,TGTGCCAGCAGCTACAACGCGGACAGTCGGTGGACGGGTGAGCAGTTCTTC
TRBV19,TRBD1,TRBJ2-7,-,CASSSGTGRYEQYF,TGTGCCAGTAGTAGCGGGACAGGGCGCTACGAGCAGTACTTC
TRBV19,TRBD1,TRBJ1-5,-,CASSKPGQGGQPQHF,TGTGCCAGTAGTAAACCGGGACAGGGGGGTCAGCCCCAGCATTTT
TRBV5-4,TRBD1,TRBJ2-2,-,CASSLRQGAGTGELFF,TGTGCCAGCAGCCTGAGACAGGGGGCTGGCACCGGGGAGCTGTTTTTT
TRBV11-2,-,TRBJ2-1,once,CASSLGESSYNEQFF,TGTGCCAGCAGCTTAGGGGAGAGCTCCTACAATGAGCAGTTCTTC
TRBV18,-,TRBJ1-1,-,CASSNLNTEAFF,TGTGCCAGCTCCAATCTTAACACTGAAGCTTTCTTT
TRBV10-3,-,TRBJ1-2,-,CAISLQKGGYTF,TGTGCCATCAGTCTGCAGAAGGGGGGCTACACCTTC
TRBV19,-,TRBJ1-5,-,CASSGPLHQPQHF,TGTGCCAGTAGTGGCCCTCTGCATCAGCCCCAGCATTTT
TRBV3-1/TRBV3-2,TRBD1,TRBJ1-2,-,CASSQDSDRGRRANYGYTF,TGTGCCAGCAGCCAAGACTCGGACAGGGGACGCCGAGCTAACTATGGCTACACCTTC
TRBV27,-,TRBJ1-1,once,CASSSTVALTEAFF,TGTGCCAGCAGTTCCACTGTGGCCCTCACTGAAGCTTTCTTT
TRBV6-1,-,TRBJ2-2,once,CASSEGVHTGELFF,TGTGCCAGCAGTGAGGGTGTGCACACCGGGGAGCTGTTTTTT
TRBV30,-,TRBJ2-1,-,CAWSVQGHNEQFF,TGTGCCTGGAGTGTACAGGGCCACAATGAGCAGTTCTTC
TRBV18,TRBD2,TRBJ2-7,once,CASSPREGFYEQYF,TGTGCCAGCTCACCACGGGAGGGCTTCTACGAGCAGTACTTC
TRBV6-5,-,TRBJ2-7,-,CASSSAWEFKYEQYF,TGTGCCAGCAGTTCGGCTTGGGAGTTTAAATACGAGCAGTACTTC
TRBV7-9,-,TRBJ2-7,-,CASSKGLRTDLSSYEQYF,TGTGCCAGCAGCAAAGGACTTCGGACAGACCTGAGCTCCTACGAGCAGTACTTC
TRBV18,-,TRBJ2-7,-,CASSEASANYEQYF,TGTGCCAGCTCTGAGGCCAGCGCTAACTACGAGCAGTACTTC
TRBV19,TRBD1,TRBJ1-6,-,CASSMGQSGSPLHF,TGTGCCAGTAGTATGGGACAGAGTGGTTCACCCCTCCACTTT
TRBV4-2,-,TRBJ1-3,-,CASSQESIGGSSGNTIYF,TGTGCCAGCAGCCAAGAGTCTATTGGAGGTAGCTCTGGAAACACCATATATTTT
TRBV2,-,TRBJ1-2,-,CASSPDPYGGYTF,TGTGCCAGCAGCCCCGACCCGTACGGAGGCTACACCTTC
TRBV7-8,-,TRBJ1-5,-,CASSPRSHGGTIRRSNQPQHF,TGTGCCAGCAGCCCTCGGTCACACGGGGGGACCATCAGGAGGAGCAATCAGCCCCAGCATTTT
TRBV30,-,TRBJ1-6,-,CAWSGEAKKPLHF,TGTGCCTGGAGTGGTGAGGCCAAGAAACCCCTCCACTTT
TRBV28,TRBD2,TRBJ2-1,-,CASRSPGLESNEQFF,TGTGCCAGCAGATCTCCGGGACTAGAAAGCAATGAGCAGTTCTTC
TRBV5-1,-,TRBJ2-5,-,CATNRAPQETQYF,TGCGCCACCAACAGGGCCCCCCAAGAGACCCAGTACTTC
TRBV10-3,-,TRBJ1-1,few,CAISEQTNTEAFF,TGTGCCATCAGTGAACAGACGAACACTGAAGCTTTCTTT
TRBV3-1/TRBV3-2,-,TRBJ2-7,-,CASSTWGGMVNEQYF,TGTGCCAGCAGCACCTGGGGCGGGATGGTAAACGAGCAGTACTTC